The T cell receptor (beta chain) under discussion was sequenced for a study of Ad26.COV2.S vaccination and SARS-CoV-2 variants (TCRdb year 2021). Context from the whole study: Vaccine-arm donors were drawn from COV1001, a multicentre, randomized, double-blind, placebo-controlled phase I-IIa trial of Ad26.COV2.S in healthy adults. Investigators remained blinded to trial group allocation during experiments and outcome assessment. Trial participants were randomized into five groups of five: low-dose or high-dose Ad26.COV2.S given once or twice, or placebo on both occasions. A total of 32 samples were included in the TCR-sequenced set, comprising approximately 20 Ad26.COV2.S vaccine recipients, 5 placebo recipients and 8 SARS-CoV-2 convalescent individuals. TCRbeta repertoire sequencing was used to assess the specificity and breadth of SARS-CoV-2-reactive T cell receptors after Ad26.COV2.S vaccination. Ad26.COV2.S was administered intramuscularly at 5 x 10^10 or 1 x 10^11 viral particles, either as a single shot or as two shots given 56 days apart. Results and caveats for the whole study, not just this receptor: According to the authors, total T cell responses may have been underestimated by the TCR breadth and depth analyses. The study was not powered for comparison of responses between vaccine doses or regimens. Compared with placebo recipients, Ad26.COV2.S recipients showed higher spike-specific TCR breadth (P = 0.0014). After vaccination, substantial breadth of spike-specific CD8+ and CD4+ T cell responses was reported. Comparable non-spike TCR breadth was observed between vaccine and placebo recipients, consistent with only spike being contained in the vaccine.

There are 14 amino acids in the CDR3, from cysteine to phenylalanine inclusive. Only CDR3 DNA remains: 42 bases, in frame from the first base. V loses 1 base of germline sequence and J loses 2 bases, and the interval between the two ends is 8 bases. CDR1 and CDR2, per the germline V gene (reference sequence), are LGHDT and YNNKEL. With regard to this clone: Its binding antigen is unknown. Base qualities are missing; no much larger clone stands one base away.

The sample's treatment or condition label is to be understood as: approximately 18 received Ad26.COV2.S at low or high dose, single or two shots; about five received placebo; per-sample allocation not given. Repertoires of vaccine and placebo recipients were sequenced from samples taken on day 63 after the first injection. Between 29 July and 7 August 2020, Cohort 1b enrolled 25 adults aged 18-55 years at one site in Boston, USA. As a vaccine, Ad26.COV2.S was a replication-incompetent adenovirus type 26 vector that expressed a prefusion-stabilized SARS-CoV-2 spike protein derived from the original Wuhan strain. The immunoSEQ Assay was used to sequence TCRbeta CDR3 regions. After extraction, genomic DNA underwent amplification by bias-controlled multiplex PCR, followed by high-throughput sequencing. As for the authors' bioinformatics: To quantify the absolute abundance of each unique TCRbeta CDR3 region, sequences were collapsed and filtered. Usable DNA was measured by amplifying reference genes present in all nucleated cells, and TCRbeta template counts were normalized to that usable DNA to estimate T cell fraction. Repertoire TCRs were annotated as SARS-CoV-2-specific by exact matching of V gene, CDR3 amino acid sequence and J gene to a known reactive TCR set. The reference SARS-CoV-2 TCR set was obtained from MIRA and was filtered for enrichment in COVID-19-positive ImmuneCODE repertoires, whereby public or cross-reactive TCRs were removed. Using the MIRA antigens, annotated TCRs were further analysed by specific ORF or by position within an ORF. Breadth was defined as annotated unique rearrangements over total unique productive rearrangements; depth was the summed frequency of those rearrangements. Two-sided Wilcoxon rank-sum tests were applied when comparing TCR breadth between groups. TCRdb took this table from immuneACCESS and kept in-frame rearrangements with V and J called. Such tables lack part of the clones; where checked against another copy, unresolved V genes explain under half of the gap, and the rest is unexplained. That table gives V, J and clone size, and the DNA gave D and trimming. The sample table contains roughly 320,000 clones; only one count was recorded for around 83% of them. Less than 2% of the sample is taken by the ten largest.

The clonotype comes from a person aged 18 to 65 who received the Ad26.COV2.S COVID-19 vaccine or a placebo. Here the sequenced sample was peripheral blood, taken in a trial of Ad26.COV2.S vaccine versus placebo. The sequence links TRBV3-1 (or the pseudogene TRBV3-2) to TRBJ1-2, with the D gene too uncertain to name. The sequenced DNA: TGTGCCAGCAGCCAAGGCGGGCAGAACTATGGCTACACCTTC. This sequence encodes CASSQGGQNYGYTF.